This T cell receptor beta chain derives from a study of control samples from healthy donors and cancer patients. CDR3 length: 15 amino acids. CDR1 and CDR2 (germline): LGHDT, YNNKEL (reference sequence). V trimming: 4 bases; J trimming: 5 bases; junction bases outside the gene matches: 6. TCRdb's table, derived via immunoSEQ multiplex PCR, lists solely in-frame clones and lacks some. The data hold about 410,000 clones, with around nine tenths observed a single time. The sequence was obtained from a man in his forties with head and neck cancer. The chain uses TRBV3-1 (or the pseudogene TRBV3-2) and TRBJ2-4, with 9 bases fitting TRBD1. Specimen: PBMCs. In DNA form, the CDR3 reads TGTGCCAGCAGCCGCTCCGGGACAGGGCAAAACATTCAGTACTTC. It yields the protein CASSRSGTGQNIQYF.